A selection of T cell receptor beta chains follows, all from one sample in a study of graft-versus-host responses after intestinal transplantation. The table came from immunoSEQ multiplex PCR; TCRdb's copy has only in-frame clones and leaves some out. Here the sample spans some 100,000 clones, roughly 87% being singletons. These receptors have no known antigen. This sample comprised unstimulated CD4+ T cells sorted from spleen or lymph node cells, obtained before transplant. These receptors originate from a human donor who was the organ donor for an intestinal transplant. Both conserved end residues are part of each CDR3. Each record gives: J gene, V gene, D gene, clone size, CDR3 DNA, CDR3 protein. The D gene is left open where the match is weak. Clone size, where shown, is once, few, many, or a class for clones that have expanded.

>TRBJ2-3|TRBV4-1|TRBD2|.
TGCGCCAGCAGCCAAGACCCTAGAACTAGCGGAAGCACAGATACGCAGTATTTT
CASSQDPRTSGSTDTQYF
>TRBJ2-3|TRBV19|TRBD2|.
TGTGCCAGTAGTAGTGGGGGGGGGATGCCGCAGTATTTT
CASSSGGGMPQYF
>TRBJ1-4|TRBV10-3|.|.
TGTGCCATCAGTGAGTCCCTTCCTGGGAAACTGTTTTTT
CAISESLPGKLFF
>TRBJ1-1|TRBV2|.|.
TGTGCCAGCAGCGCAGGGTGGAACACTGAAGCTTTCTTT
CASSAGWNTEAFF
>TRBJ2-1|TRBV2|.|.
TGTGCCAGCACCCAGGGGGACTCATCCTACAATGAGCAGTTCTTC
CASTQGDSSYNEQFF
>TRBJ2-2|TRBV18|.|.
TGTGCCAGCTCAGCTCCCGGGGCCGGGGACACCGGGGAGCTGTTTTTT
CASSAPGAGDTGELFF
>TRBJ2-7|TRBV5-1|TRBD2|.
TGCGCCAGCAGCTTGGCCCCAAGCGCGGGGGGGCGGTACGAGCAGTACTTC
CASSLAPSAGGRYEQYF
>TRBJ1-4|TRBV11-2|.|.
TGTGCCAGCAGCTTAGGACCAGCTACTATTAATGAAAAACTGTTTTTT
CASSLGPATINEKLFF
>TRBJ2-1|TRBV29-1|.|.
TGCAGCCTTGGGAGTCAGGGTACCCTCAACAATGAGCAGTTCTTC
CSLGSQGTLNNEQFF
>TRBJ2-7|TRBV10-3|TRBD1|.
TGTGCCATCAGGACTACAGGGGTGGTCGAGCAGTACTTC
CAIRTTGVVEQYF
>TRBJ1-5|TRBV2|.|.
TGTGCCAGCAGTGAATCCTGGACCCTGCAAGGTCAGCCCCAGCATTTT
CASSESWTLQGQPQHF
>TRBJ2-5|TRBV18|.|.
TGTGCCAGCTCACCCGCCCGGACAAGCCAAGAGACCCAGTACTTC
CASSPARTSQETQYF
>TRBJ2-2|TRBV2|.|.
TGTGCCAGCAGTGAAATGGGGGTCACCGGGGAGCTGTTTTTT
CASSEMGVTGELFF
>TRBJ1-6|TRBV30|.|.
TGTGCCTGGAGGATTCGGTCCTGGGCTTCACCCCTCCACTTT
CAWRIRSWASPLHF
>TRBJ2-7|TRBV5-4|TRBD2|few
TGTGCCAGCAGCCCCCAGCGGGGGGGTTCCTACGAGCAGTACTTC
CASSPQRGGSYEQYF
>TRBJ2-1|TRBV7-3|.|few
TGTGCCAGCTCCGCAGCCGGGACTCTATACAATGAGCAGTTCTTC
CASSAAGTLYNEQFF
>TRBJ2-7|TRBV14|.|.
TGTGCCAGCAGCTTGCAGACGGGGCGTCACGAGCAGTACTTC
CASSLQTGRHEQYF
>TRBJ1-2|TRBV2|.|.
TGTGCCAGCAGTGAAAGAGACCCTCCCTATGGCTACACCTTC
CASSERDPPYGYTF
>TRBJ2-2|TRBV5-1|.|.
TGCGCCAGCAGCTTACTAGGAGGGGGCGCAAGAACCGGGGAGCTGTTTTTT
CASSLLGGGARTGELFF
>TRBJ1-6|TRBV18|TRBD1|.
TGTGCCAGCTCACGGGACAGAACCGCTTTAGCCCTCCACTTT
CASSRDRTALALHF
>TRBJ2-2|TRBV2|.|.
TGTGCCAGCCAGGCCCAGCCCGTTTGGGAGCTGTTTTTT
CASQAQPVWELFF
>TRBJ1-1|TRBV19|TRBD1|few
TGTGCCAGTGGGACAGTCATGAACACTGAAGCTTTCTTT
CASGTVMNTEAFF
>TRBJ1-4|TRBV9|.|few
TGTGCCAGCAGCGTAGGGGCAGCTAATGAAAAACTGTTTTTT
CASSVGAANEKLFF
>TRBJ1-1|TRBV4-1|TRBD1|.
TGCGCCAGCAGCCAAAACGACAGGGACTACACTGAAGCTTTCTTT
CASSQNDRDYTEAFF
>TRBJ2-2|TRBV5-1|TRBD1|.
TGCGCCAGCAGCAGGACAGGGACCGGGGAGCTGTTTTTT
CASSRTGTGELFF
>TRBJ2-1|TRBV5-1|.|.
TGCGCCAGTAACTCTGGAGACATCAACAATGAGCAGTTCTTC
CASNSGDINNEQFF
>TRBJ2-6|TRBV7-3|.|.
TGTGCCAGCAGCTTACTCGCGAGCTCTGGGGCCAACGTCCTGACTTTC
CASSLLASSGANVLTF
>TRBJ1-1|TRBV18|TRBD1|.
TGTGCCAGCTCACCACCCCTGGGACAGGAACTTGAAGCTTTCTTT
CASSPPLGQELEAFF
>TRBJ2-7|TRBV7-9|TRBD1|few
TGTGCCAGCAGCGGACTGGACAGGGGTCAATACGAGCAGTACTTC
CASSGLDRGQYEQYF
>TRBJ1-2|TRBV4-1|TRBD1|.
TGCGCCAGCAGCCAAGTGGAAGGGACAGAGACCTACTATGGCTACACCTTC
CASSQVEGTETYYGYTF
>TRBJ2-1|TRBV7-2|.|.
TGTGCCAGCAGCTTGGGGGGGCCGAGCAATGAGCAGTTCTTC
CASSLGGPSNEQFF
>TRBJ2-5|TRBV12-2|.|.
TGTGCAAGTCGCTTTCCGGTAGAGGATGGCGCTAGCGGGGCAGGGGAGACCCAGTACTTC
CASRFPVEDGASGAGETQYF
>TRBJ2-1|TRBV2|TRBD1|.
TGTGCCAGCAGCAGAGGACAGGGGATCAATGAGCAGTTCTTC
CASSRGQGINEQFF
>TRBJ1-2|TRBV30|.|.
TGTGCCTGGACGACACAGGGCGGCTACACCTTC
CAWTTQGGYTF
>TRBJ2-7|TRBV18|TRBD1|.
TGTGCCAGCTCATCTCGGACAGGGGTCGAGCAGTACTTC
CASSSRTGVEQYF
>TRBJ2-1|TRBV30|TRBD2|.
TGTGCCTGGGTGCGGGGGTGGTACAATGAGCAGTTCTTC
CAWVRGWYNEQFF
>TRBJ2-7|TRBV27|.|.
TGTGCCAGCAGTCCCTCCGCCCAGATCTACGAGCAGTACTTC
CASSPSAQIYEQYF
>TRBJ2-6|TRBV5-1|.|few
TGCGCCAGCAGCCGTGATCCGGCCTCTGGGGCCAACGTCCTGACTTTC
CASSRDPASGANVLTF
>TRBJ2-2|TRBV5-1|.|.
TGCGCCAGCAGCTTGGCCACCGGGGAGCTGTTTTTT
CASSLATGELFF
>TRBJ1-3|TRBV7-6|.|once
TGTGCCAGCAGCTTAGGGCAGCTTGGAAACACCATATATTTT
CASSLGQLGNTIYF
>TRBJ2-5|TRBV5-1|.|.
TGCGCCAGCAGCGACGTAAAAACTAGAAAAGAGACCCAGTACTTC
CASSDVKTRKETQYF
>TRBJ2-5|TRBV27|TRBD2|.
TGTGCCAGCAGTACCGAGCGGGGGGGCCGGGAGACCCAGTACTTC
CASSTERGGRETQYF
>TRBJ1-5|TRBV6-1|.|.
TGTGCCAGCAGCGAAGAAAAACAGGGACGGAATCAGCCCCAGCATTTT
CASSEEKQGRNQPQHF
>TRBJ2-7|TRBV13|TRBD2|.
TGTGCCAGCAGCTTATGGACTAGCGGCGTGTACGAGCAGTACTTC
CASSLWTSGVYEQYF
>TRBJ2-7|TRBV5-5|TRBD2|.
TGTGCCAGCAGGCGCGACCCGGGAGGGGTCTACGAGCAGTACTTC
CASRRDPGGVYEQYF
>TRBJ2-1|TRBV9|TRBD1|.
TGTGCCAGCAGCGTTACAGGGGGCACAGGAGGCAATGAGCAGTTCTTC
CASSVTGGTGGNEQFF
>TRBJ2-4|TRBV2|TRBD1|once
TGTGCCAGCAGTGAAGGGCCGGGACAGGGGGCTTTAGCCAAAAACATTCAGTACTTC
CASSEGPGQGALAKNIQYF
>TRBJ2-3|TRBV10-1|TRBD2|.
TGCGCCAGCAGTGAGACACTTCTAGCGGGGGGCATGGTTTTT
CASSETLLAGGMVF
>TRBJ2-1|TRBV11-2|TRBD2|.
TGTGCCAGCAGCTTAAGTAAGCGGGGGGGCCGGCAGTTCTTC
CASSLSKRGGRQFF
>TRBJ1-2|TRBV28|.|.
TGTGCCAGCAGCCTTCAATATGGCTACACCTTC
CASSLQYGYTF
>TRBJ1-1|TRBV2|.|.
TGTGCCAGCAGGGAGGAAATACAGGGAAGTTCTGAAGCTTTCTTT
CASREEIQGSSEAFF
>TRBJ2-1|TRBV28|TRBD2|.
TGTGCCAGCAGTTTAGGTTGGGCGGGGGGATTCAATGAGCAGTTCTTC
CASSLGWAGGFNEQFF
>TRBJ1-1|TRBV5-4|.|.
TGTGCCAGCAGCCGCCGGGACGGCGCGAACACTGAAGCTTTCTTT
CASSRRDGANTEAFF
>TRBJ2-3|TRBV2|TRBD1|.
TGTGCCAGCCGAGGACAGGGCGTCACAGATACGCAGTATTTT
CASRGQGVTDTQYF
>TRBJ1-2|TRBV5-6|TRBD1|.
TGTGCCAGCAGCATTGGACAGGGCGACTATGGCTACACCTTC
CASSIGQGDYGYTF